Listed below are T cell receptor beta chains from one sample, sequenced in a study of blood T cell repertoires in COVID-19. This table comes from immunoSEQ multiplex PCR, and its TCRdb copy is limited to in-frame clones, with some not included. The profile shows 100,000 or so clones, 80% to 90% of them singletons. Sample: peripheral blood. Receptors originate from a woman in her 30s with acute or convalescent COVID-19. Both conserved end residues are part of each CDR3. Clone size is shown for a subset of rows, as once, few, many or a class of expanded clone.

CDR3	J	V	size
CAISESSGGNYGYTF	TRBJ1-2	TRBV10-3	-
CSVGAPPRTGRHYGYTF	TRBJ1-2	TRBV29-1	-
CSVESVAGELFF	TRBJ2-2	TRBV29-1	-
CASSVEGDTGLAGAFQETTQYF	TRBJ2-5	TRBV9	-
CASSFDPGYGEQFF	TRBJ2-1	TRBV7-3	-
CASSYSPSGVYEQYF	TRBJ2-7	TRBV6-2/TRBV6-3	-
CASKRQFFSGNTIYF	TRBJ1-3	TRBV19	-
CASRSRDGNEKLFF	TRBJ1-4	TRBV28	-
CASTAQGSDTQYF	TRBJ2-3	TRBV2	-
CASSPGGPGTGELFF	TRBJ2-2	TRBV6-2/TRBV6-3	-
CASSPGTGALGYTF	TRBJ1-2	TRBV5-1	-
CASSWGPAAGGYTF	TRBJ1-2	TRBV5-6	-
CASSPASGGTYEQYF	TRBJ2-7	TRBV3-1/TRBV3-2	-
CAWRRDRPYEQYF	TRBJ2-7	TRBV30	-
CASSLGSNLRNTEAFF	TRBJ1-1	TRBV11-3	-
CASSTKGAAAGELFF	TRBJ2-2	TRBV19	-
CASSPDRENTGELFF	TRBJ2-2	TRBV28	-
CSVGDWGGNTEAFF	TRBJ1-1	TRBV29-1	-
CASSPPGWQGSNEQYF	TRBJ2-7	TRBV18	-
CATSGGGTYNEQFF	TRBJ2-1	TRBV24-1	-
CASRTNRGRGGGQETQYF	TRBJ2-5	TRBV28	-
CASAPGGTTYEQYF	TRBJ2-7	TRBV3-1/TRBV3-2	-
CASSFLAGGDNEQFF	TRBJ2-1	TRBV7-6	-
CASSASTGPSSNYGYTF	TRBJ1-2	TRBV5-1	-
CATSRQGAYGYTF	TRBJ1-2	TRBV15	-
CASSGQGISPLHF	TRBJ1-6	TRBV4-2	-
CASSDHGRHTSSGNTIYF	TRBJ1-3	TRBV6-1	-
CAARRFGGNEQFF	TRBJ2-1	TRBV19	once
CASINPWRGTGELFF	TRBJ2-2	TRBV11-2	-
CASSYSGQNGYTF	TRBJ1-2	TRBV6-2/TRBV6-3	once
CASSPNPVYEQYF	TRBJ2-7	TRBV2	few
CASSKGDRGLGQYF	TRBJ2-7	TRBV19	-
CAISEMEGRGSGNTIYF	TRBJ1-3	TRBV10-3	-
CASATEAGVGEQYF	TRBJ2-7	TRBV7-9	-